This T cell receptor beta chain was found in a study of shared clonotypes between healthy human individuals. CD8 cells classed as naive were CD45RO-negative and positively selected for CCR7, excluding terminally differentiated effector memory CD45RA+ cells. This CDR3 is 18 amino acids long. From germline, CDR1 is MGHRA and CDR2 YSYEKL. Trimming removed 0 bases from V and 0 bases from J, with 15 bases in between. Using immunoSEQ multiplex PCR, the repertoire was profiled, and TCRdb retains in-frame clones only, with some absent. The data hold under 2,000,000 clones, with approximately 95% observed a single time.

This sequence originates from a man younger than 30 in good health. This chain uses TRBV4-1 with TRBJ2-1, with D hard to call. What was sequenced was naive CD8+ T cells sorted from blood. The CDR3 nucleotides read TGCGCCAGCAGCCAAGATGAAGGGTCAGGAAGCTCCTACAATGAGCAGTTCTTC. Protein product: CASSQDEGSGSSYNEQFF.